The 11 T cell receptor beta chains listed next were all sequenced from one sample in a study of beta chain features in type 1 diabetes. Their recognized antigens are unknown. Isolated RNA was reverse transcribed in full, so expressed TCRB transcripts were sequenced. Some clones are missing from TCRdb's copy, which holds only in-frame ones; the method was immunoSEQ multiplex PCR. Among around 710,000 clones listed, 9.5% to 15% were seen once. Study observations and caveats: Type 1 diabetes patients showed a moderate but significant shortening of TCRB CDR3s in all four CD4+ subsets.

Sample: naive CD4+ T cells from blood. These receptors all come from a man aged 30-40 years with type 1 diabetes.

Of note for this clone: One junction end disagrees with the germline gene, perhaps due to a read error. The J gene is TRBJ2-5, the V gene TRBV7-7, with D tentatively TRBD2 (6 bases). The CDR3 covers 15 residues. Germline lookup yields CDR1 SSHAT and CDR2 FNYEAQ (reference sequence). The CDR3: CASSLERRRGETQYF. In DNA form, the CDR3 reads TGTGCTAGCAGCTTAGAGCGCCGGCGGGGAGAGACCCAGTACTTC. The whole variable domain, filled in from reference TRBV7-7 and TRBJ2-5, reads GAGVSQSPRYKVTKRGQDVTLRCDPISSHATLYWYQQALGQGPEFLTYFNYEAQPDKSGLPSDRFSAERPEGSISTLTIQRTEQRDSAMYRCASSLERRRGETQYFGPGTRLLVL.

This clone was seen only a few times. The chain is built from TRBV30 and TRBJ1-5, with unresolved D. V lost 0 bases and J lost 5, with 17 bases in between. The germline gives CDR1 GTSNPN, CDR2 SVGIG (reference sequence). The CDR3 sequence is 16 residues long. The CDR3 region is CAWSVFGSYGDQPQHF. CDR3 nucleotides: TGTGCCTGGAGTGTATTCGGGAGCTATGGGGATCAGCCCCAGCATTTT.

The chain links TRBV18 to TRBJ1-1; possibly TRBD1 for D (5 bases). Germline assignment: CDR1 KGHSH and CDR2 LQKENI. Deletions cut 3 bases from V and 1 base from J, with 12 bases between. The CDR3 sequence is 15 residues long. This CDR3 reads CASSPPSGRNTEAFF. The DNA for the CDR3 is TGTGCCAGCTCACCCCCCTCGGGACGGAACACTGAAGCTTTCTTT.

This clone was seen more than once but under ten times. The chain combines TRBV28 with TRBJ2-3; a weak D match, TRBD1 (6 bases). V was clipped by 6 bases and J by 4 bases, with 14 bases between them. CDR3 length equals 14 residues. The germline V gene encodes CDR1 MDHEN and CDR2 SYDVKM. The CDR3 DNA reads TGTGCCAGCAGGATGCCAGGGGCCTCAGATACGCAGTATTTT. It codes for CASRMPGASDTQYF.

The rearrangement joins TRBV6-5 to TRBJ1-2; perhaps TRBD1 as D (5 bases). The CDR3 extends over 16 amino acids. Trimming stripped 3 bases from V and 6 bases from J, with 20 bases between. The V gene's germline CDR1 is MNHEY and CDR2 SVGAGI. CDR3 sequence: CASSYAPGTEDNGYTF. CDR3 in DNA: TGTGCCAGCAGTTATGCCCCCGGGACGGAGGATAATGGCTACACCTTC.

The CDR3 spells CAIGSGGLRLLHF. The CDR3 DNA reads TGTGCCATCGGGTCGGGAGGGCTACGACTCCTCCACTTT. The rearrangement joins TRBV10-3 to TRBJ1-6; D not certain. The CDR3 is 13 amino acids. V lost 8 bases to trimming and J lost 15 bases, with 20 bases between them. Per the germline V gene, CDR1 is ENHRY and CDR2 is SYGVKD.

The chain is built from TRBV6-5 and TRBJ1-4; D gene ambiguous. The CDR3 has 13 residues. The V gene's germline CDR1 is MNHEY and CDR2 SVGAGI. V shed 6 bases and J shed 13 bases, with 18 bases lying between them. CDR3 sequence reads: CASSQGYSGGLFF. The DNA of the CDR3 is TGTGCCAGCAGCCAAGGATACAGCGGCGGACTGTTTTTT.

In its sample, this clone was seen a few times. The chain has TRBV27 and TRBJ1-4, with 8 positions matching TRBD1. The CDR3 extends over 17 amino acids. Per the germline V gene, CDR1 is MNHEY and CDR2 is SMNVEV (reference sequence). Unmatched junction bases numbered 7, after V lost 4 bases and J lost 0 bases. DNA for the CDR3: TGTGCCAGCAGTTCCGGACAGGGTAGGGCAACTAATGAAAAACTGTTTTTT. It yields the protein CASSSGQGRATNEKLFF.

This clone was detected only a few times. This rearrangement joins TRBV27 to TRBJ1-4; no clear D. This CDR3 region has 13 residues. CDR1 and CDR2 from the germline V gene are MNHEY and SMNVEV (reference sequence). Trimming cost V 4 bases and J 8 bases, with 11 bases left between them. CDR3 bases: TGTGCCAGCAGTTCCCCTATTGGCGAAAAACTGTTTTTT. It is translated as CASSSPIGEKLFF.

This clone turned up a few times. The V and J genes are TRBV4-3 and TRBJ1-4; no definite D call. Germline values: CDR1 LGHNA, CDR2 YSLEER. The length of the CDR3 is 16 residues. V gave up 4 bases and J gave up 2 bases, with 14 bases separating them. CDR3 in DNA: TGCGCCAGCAGCCCAGAAAACCCCGGGACTAATGAAAAACTGTTTTTT. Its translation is CASSPENPGTNEKLFF.

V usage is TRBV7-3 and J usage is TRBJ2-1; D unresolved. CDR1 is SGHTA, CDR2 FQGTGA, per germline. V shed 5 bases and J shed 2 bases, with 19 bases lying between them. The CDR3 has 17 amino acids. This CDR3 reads CASSARVMGGTYNEQFF. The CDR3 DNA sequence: TGTGCCAGCAGCGCCCGGGTGATGGGCGGAACCTACAATGAGCAGTTCTTC. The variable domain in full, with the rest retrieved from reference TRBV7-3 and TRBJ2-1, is GAGVSQTPSNKVTEKGKYVELRCDPISGHTALYWYRQSLGQGPEFLIYFQGTGAADDSGLPNDRFFAVRPEGSVSTLKIQRTERGDSAVYLCASSARVMGGTYNEQFFGPGTRLTVL.